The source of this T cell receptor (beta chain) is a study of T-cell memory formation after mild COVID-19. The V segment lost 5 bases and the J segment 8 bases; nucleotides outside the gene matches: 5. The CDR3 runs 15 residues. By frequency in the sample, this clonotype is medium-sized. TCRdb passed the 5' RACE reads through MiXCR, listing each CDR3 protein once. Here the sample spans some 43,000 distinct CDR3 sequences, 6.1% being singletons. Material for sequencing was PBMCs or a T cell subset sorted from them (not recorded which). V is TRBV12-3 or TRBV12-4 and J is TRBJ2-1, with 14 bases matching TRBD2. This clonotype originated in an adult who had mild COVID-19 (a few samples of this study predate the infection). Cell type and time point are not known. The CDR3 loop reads CASSPGTSGRDEQFF. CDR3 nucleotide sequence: TGTGCCAGCAGTCCCGGGACTAGCGGGAGAGATGAGCAGTTCTTC.